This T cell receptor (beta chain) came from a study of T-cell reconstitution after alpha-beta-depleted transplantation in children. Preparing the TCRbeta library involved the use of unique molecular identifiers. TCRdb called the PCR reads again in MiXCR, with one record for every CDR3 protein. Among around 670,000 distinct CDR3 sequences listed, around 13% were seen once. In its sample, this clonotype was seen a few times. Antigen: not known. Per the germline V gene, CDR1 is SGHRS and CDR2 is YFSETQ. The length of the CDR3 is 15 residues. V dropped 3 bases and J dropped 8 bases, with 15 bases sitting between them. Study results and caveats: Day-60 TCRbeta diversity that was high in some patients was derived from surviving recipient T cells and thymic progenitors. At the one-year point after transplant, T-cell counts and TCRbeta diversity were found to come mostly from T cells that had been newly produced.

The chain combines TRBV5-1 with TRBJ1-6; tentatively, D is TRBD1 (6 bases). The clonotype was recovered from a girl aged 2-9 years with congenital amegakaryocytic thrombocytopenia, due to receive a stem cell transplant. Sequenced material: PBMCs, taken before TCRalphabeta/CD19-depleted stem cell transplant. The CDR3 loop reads CASSSEQGTHSPLHF. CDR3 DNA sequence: TGCGCCAGCAGCTCCGAACAGGGAACGCATTCACCCCTCCACTTT. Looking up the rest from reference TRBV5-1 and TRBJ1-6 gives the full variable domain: KAGVTQTPRYLIKTRGQQVTLSCSPISGHRSVSWYQQTPGQGLQFLFEYFSETQRNKGNFPGRFSGRQFSNSRSEMNVSTLELGDSALYLCASSSEQGTHSPLHFGNGTRLTVT.